Following are 8 T cell receptor beta chains from one sample sequenced in a study of PD-1 blockade in classical Hodgkin lymphoma. The protocol was immunoSEQ multiplex PCR, while the TCRdb copy is restricted to in-frame clones and leaves out a portion. In the table there are tens of thousands of clones, about 85% of which are singletons. The time point is: cycle 4 day 1 (C4D1), after less than 7 weeks of nivolumab. All trial patients relapsed after autologous stem cell transplantation. The sequenced sample was peripheral blood mononuclear cells (PBMCs), obtained before the fourth cycle of nivolumab. All receptors come from a human donor with classical Hodgkin lymphoma.

The chain links TRBV15 to TRBJ2-6; D not certain. Germline V CDR1 and CDR2: LNHNV, YYDKDF (reference sequence). The V gene lost 6 bases and the J gene lost 0 bases, with 9 bases spanning the gap. This CDR3 region has 15 residues. The CDR3 coding sequence is TGTGCCACCAGGGACGCCCTCTCTGGGGCCAACGTCCTGACTTTC. This translates into CATRDALSGANVLTF.

The chain has TRBV28 and TRBJ1-5, with TRBD1 matching over 7 bases. Losses at the gene ends were 6 bases for V and 5 bases for J; bases not matched to a gene: 7. This CDR3 region has 14 residues. Germline values: CDR1 MDHEN, CDR2 SYDVKM. The CDR3, as DNA: TGTGCCAGCAGCGTCTGGGACAGCCATCAGCCCCAGCATTTT. Amino acids: CASSVWDSHQPQHF. The whole variable domain, filled in from reference TRBV28 and TRBJ1-5, reads DVKVTQSSRYLVKRTGEKVFLECVQDMDHENMFWYRQDPGLGLRLIYFSYDVKMKEKGDIPEGYSVSREKKERFSLILESASTNQTSMYLCASSVWDSHQPQHFGDGTRLSIL.

The rearrangement links TRBV10-1 to TRBJ2-2; 15 bases are a match to TRBD2. Germline V CDR1 and CDR2: WNHNN, SYGVQD (reference sequence). Trimming removed 0 bases from V and 9 bases from J; junction bases left unmatched: 5. The CDR3 extends over 17 amino acids. The CDR3 here is CASSESGLAGGLRELFF. In DNA, the CDR3 is TGCGCCAGCAGTGAGTCGGGACTAGCGGGGGGCCTCCGGGAGCTGTTTTTT.

The chain joins TRBV9 to TRBJ1-2; D gene uncertain. Germline loops: CDR1 SGDLS, CDR2 YYNGEE. Trimming pared 0 bases from V and 5 bases from J, leaving 8 bases between. The CDR3 has 13 amino acids. CDR3 bases: TGTGCCAGCAGCGTAGGAACCGGGTATGGCTACACCTTC. This translates into CASSVGTGYGYTF.

This chain connects TRBV10-3 to TRBJ2-3; TRBD2 matches 8 bases. Germline V gives CDR1 ENHRY, CDR2 SYGVKD. The CDR3 sequence is 15 residues long. V trimming: 6 bases; J trimming: 0 bases; junction bases outside the gene matches: 5. The CDR3 DNA reads as TGTGCCATCAGCGGGGGGGCAGGGAGCACAGATACGCAGTATTTT. Amino acids: CAISGGAGSTDTQYF.

This chain connects TRBV5-5 to TRBJ2-3; D might be TRBD1 or TRBD2, each matching 6 bases. CDR1 is SGHKS, CDR2 YYEKEE, per germline (reference sequence). With 2 bases removed from V and 6 bases from J, the gap between germline ends came to 10 bases. The CDR3 is made up of 13 amino acids. The CDR3 loop reads CASSLGGRDTQYF. CDR3 coding DNA: TGTGCCAGCAGCTTAGGGGGGCGGGATACGCAGTATTTT. The variable domain in full, completed from reference TRBV5-5 and TRBJ2-3, reads DAGVTQSPTHLIKTRGQQVTLRCSPISGHKSVSWYQQVLGQGPQFIFQYYEKEERGRGNFPDRFSARQFPNYSSELNVNALLLGDSALYLCASSLGGRDTQYFGPGTRLTVL.

The chain employs TRBV5-1 and TRBJ2-1; D may be TRBD2 (6 bases). CDR3 size: 15 residues. The V gene's germline CDR1 is SGHRS and CDR2 YFSETQ. Trimming shortened V by 0 bases and J by 1 base, and 8 bases separated the two germline ends. CDR3 sequence: CASSLGDLSYNEQFF. CDR3 bases: TGCGCCAGCAGCTTGGGGGACTTATCCTACAATGAGCAGTTCTTC.

This clone was counted a single time. V and J are TRBV11-2 and TRBJ2-7; tentative D call: TRBD2 (6 bases). The V and J ends lost 1 base and 3 bases respectively, with 13 bases between them. The CDR3 contains 15 residues. The germline V gene has CDR1 SGHAT and CDR2 FQNNGV. The chain's CDR3 is CASSLGASAFYEQYF. CDR3 DNA: TGTGCCAGCAGCTTAGGGGCTAGCGCCTTCTACGAGCAGTACTTC. Complete variable domain (other parts from reference TRBV11-2 and TRBJ2-7): EAGVAQSPRYKIIEKRQSVAFWCNPISGHATLYWYQQILGQGPKLLIQFQNNGVVDDSQLPKDRFSAERLKGVDSTLKIQPAKLEDSAVYLCASSLGASAFYEQYFGPGTRLTVT.